The 8 T cell receptor beta chains presented below share a single source sample, sequenced in a study of T-cell memory formation after mild COVID-19. TCRdb analysed the 5' RACE reads with MiXCR anew, one entry per CDR3 protein. Among about 560,000 distinct CDR3 sequences, around 17% were seen once, and the ten largest hold around 12%. The sequencing sample was made of PBMCs or a T cell subset sorted from them (not recorded which). The receptors derive from an adult woman who had mild COVID-19 (a few samples of this study predate the infection). Cell type and time point are not known.

This clonotype was picked up a small number of times. The rearrangement links TRBV12-3 or TRBV12-4 to TRBJ1-1, with D maybe TRBD1 (5 bases). V lost 3 bases, J lost 10 bases, and 18 bases lay in between. The CDR3 consists of 14 residues. The CDR3 reads CASSFGDPSVGAFF. The CDR3 DNA is TGTGCCAGCAGTTTTGGGGACCCCTCGGTGGGAGCTTTCTTT.

The V gene is TRBV5-5, the J gene TRBJ2-1; D gene unclear. Per the germline V gene, CDR1 is SGHKS and CDR2 is YYEKEE (reference sequence). The CDR3 totals 15 residues. V lost 0 bases and J lost 5, with 12 bases in between. CDR3 DNA sequence: TGTGCCAGCAGCTTGGTCCAGGTTTATGACAATGAGCAGTTCTTC. This sequence encodes CASSLVQVYDNEQFF. Combining the CDR3 with reference TRBV5-5 and TRBJ2-1 gives the whole variable domain DAGVTQSPTHLIKTRGQQVTLRCSPISGHKSVSWYQQVLGQGPQFIFQYYEKEERGRGNFPDRFSARQFPNYSSELNVNALLLGDSALYLCASSLVQVYDNEQFFGPGTRLTVL.

The gene calls are TRBV10-3 and TRBJ2-7; TRBD1 matches at 9 bases. Per the germline V gene, CDR1 is ENHRY and CDR2 is SYGVKD. The CDR3 has 15 amino acids. V was clipped by 0 bases and J by 2 bases; unmatched bases: 2. The CDR3 loop is CAISESDRGTYEQYF. The CDR3 region has the DNA TGTGCCATCAGTGAGTCAGACAGGGGGACCTACGAGCAGTACTTC.

The J gene is TRBJ2-3, the V gene TRBV4-2; the match to TRBD2 covers 9 bases. Germline V gives CDR1 LGHNA, CDR2 YNFKEQ. The trim removed 1 base at V and 1 base at J, leaving 3 bases unmatched. The length of the CDR3 is 16 residues. In DNA form, the CDR3 reads TGTGCCAGCAGCCAAGCCAGCGGGGGGCGCACAGATACGCAGTATTTT. Translating it yields CASSQASGGRTDTQYF.

A few counts support this clonotype. This chain uses TRBV4-2 with TRBJ2-7; 7 nucleotides match TRBD2. Germline V CDR1 and CDR2: LGHNA, YNFKEQ. With V trimmed by 2 bases and J by 6 bases, 13 bases remained unmatched. The CDR3 length is 16 residues. The CDR3 region is CASSQNPGTGGREQYF. DNA of the CDR3: TGTGCCAGCAGCCAAAACCCTGGGACGGGGGGACGCGAGCAGTACTTC.

The rearrangement links TRBV5-6 to TRBJ2-7; D remains unclear. V was trimmed by 1 base and J by 0 bases, leaving 8 bases between them. Germline V gives CDR1 SGHDT, CDR2 YYEEEE. The CDR3 runs 14 residues. As DNA, the CDR3 is TGTGCCAGCAGCTTGTATCAGAACTCCTACGAGCAGTACTTC. Translated, it gives CASSLYQNSYEQYF.

The rearrangement uses TRBV7-2 and TRBJ2-7, with no clear D. Germline V gene data show CDR1 as SGHTA and CDR2 as FQGNSA. Trimming removed 8 bases at V and 0 bases at J, with 11 bases between. The CDR3 sequence is 13 residues long. Here the CDR3 DNA reads TGTGCCAGCGTGACCGACACCTCCTACGAGCAGTACTTC. Protein product: CASVTDTSYEQYF.

The table lists this clonotype with a few counts. This chain connects TRBV20-1 to TRBJ2-7; D remains unclear. Trimming took off 2 bases at V and 2 bases at J, with 4 bases between the two ends. This CDR3 is 11 amino acids long. CDR1 is DFQATT and CDR2 is SNEGSKA in the germline V gene (reference sequence). CDR3 sequence reads: CSARQAYEQYF. The CDR3 coding sequence is TGCAGTGCTAGACAGGCCTACGAGCAGTACTTC.